Shown below are 5 T cell receptor beta chains from a single sample sequenced in a study of persistence of HIV-infected CD4 T cells. These TCRs are of unknown antigen specificity. Anti-CD3/anti-CD28 beads served as a nonspecific positive control stimulus. Responding CD4+ T cells were sorted by upregulation of both CD40 ligand and CD69. The immunoSEQ assay was version 4, run in survey mode. Sequencing was performed with immunoSEQ multiplex PCR; in TCRdb, only in-frame clones are kept and a portion is missing. The sample carries tens of thousands of clones, 88% recorded once. The sample here was CD4+ T cells sorted from PBMCs after approximately 19-hour stimulation, taken from a patient who received antiretroviral therapy. The receptor source for this set is an adult woman with HIV who was CMV-seropositive.

The chain employs TRBV28 and TRBJ1-4; maybe TRBD1 (6 bases). The germline V and J ends were trimmed by 5 bases and 3 bases, with 19 bases remaining between them. The germline V gene encodes CDR1 MDHEN and CDR2 SYDVKM. CDR3 length equals 17 residues. The CDR3 region is CASSPTRNTGSNEKLFF. The CDR3 DNA sequence: TGTGCCAGCAGTCCCACGCGAAATACAGGGTCTAATGAAAAACTGTTTTTT.

This clone was recorded a few times. The genes are TRBV3-1 (or the pseudogene TRBV3-2) and TRBJ1-1, with D possibly being TRBD1 (6 bases). CDR3 length: 13 amino acids. The germline CDR1 and CDR2 sequences are LGHDT and YNNKEL (reference sequence). Trimming stripped 4 bases from V and 5 bases from J, with 11 bases between. The DNA of the CDR3 is TGTGCCAGCAGCCCGGGACATAATACTGAAGCTTTCTTT. It encodes CASSPGHNTEAFF.

The chain recombines TRBV7-8 with TRBJ2-1; 8 nucleotides align to TRBD1. This CDR3 spans 15 amino acids. Trimming at V came to 5 bases and at J to 2 bases, leaving 5 bases not matched to a gene. Germline CDR1 is SGHVS and CDR2 is FQNEAQ. The CDR3 DNA follows: TGTGCCAGCAGCCCCGGGACAGGAGCCTACAATGAGCAGTTCTTC. Encoded protein: CASSPGTGAYNEQFF.

The chain recombines TRBV20-1 with TRBJ2-7, with D possibly being TRBD1 (6 bases). Trimming cost V 6 bases and J 3 bases, with 9 bases left between them. The germline V gene has CDR1 DFQATT and CDR2 SNEGSKA (reference sequence). The CDR3 sequence is 11 residues long. The CDR3 reads CSATTGYEQYV. The CDR3 region has the DNA TGCAGTGCAACGACAGGCTACGAGCAGTACGTC.

The CDR3 DNA follows: TGTGCCAGCAGTAGGGGGGGAGGCTACACCTTC. It encodes CASSRGGGYTF. V gene TRBV6-5 combines with J gene TRBJ1-2, with D tentatively TRBD1 (6 bases). Germline V gene lookup returns CDR1 MNHEY and CDR2 SVGAGI. The CDR3 sequence is 11 residues long. The ends were cut back, 5 bases at V and 8 bases at J, with 9 bases in the middle.